The 26 T cell receptor beta chains in this list originate from one sample, sequenced in a study of T-cell memory formation after mild COVID-19. Via MiXCR, TCRdb re-called the 5' RACE reads, giving one row per CDR3 protein. The sample has 150,000 or so distinct CDR3 sequences; roughly 28% are singletons. Input material: PBMCs or a T cell subset sorted from them (not recorded which). These receptors were taken from an adult woman who had mild COVID-19 (a few samples of this study predate the infection). Cell type and time point are not known.

This clonotype showed up just a few times. The gene calls are TRBV9 and TRBJ1-5, with D possibly matching TRBD1 (6 bases). Trimming pared 3 bases from V and 7 bases from J, leaving 17 bases between. Germline CDR1 is SGDLS and CDR2 is YYNGEE. The CDR3 covers 15 residues. CDR3 in amino acids: CASSAGDGVGQPQHF. DNA of the CDR3: TGTGCCAGCAGCGCAGGGGATGGAGTCGGGCAGCCCCAGCATTTT.

V usage is TRBV18 and J usage is TRBJ2-7; 8 bases are a match to TRBD1. After removal of 5 bases from V and 0 bases from J, the junction contained 6 bases not matched to a gene. This CDR3 is 15 amino acids long. Germline CDR1 reads KGHSH; CDR2 reads LQKENI. The CDR3 reads CASSTDRGTSYEQYF. The CDR3 coding sequence is TGTGCCAGCTCAACCGACAGGGGAACCTCCTACGAGCAGTACTTC.

This clonotype appeared a few times. The chain uses TRBV4-2 and TRBJ2-1; 9 bases match TRBD2. The CDR3 is 16 amino acids. Germline trimming cut 0 bases from V and 6 bases from J; bases unmatched to any gene: 6. Germline lookup yields CDR1 LGHNA and CDR2 YNFKEQ. The CDR3 region is CASSQDPAGGGNEQFF. The CDR3 nucleotides read TGTGCCAGCAGCCAAGATCCGGCGGGAGGGGGCAATGAGCAGTTCTTC.

This chain connects TRBV29-1 to TRBJ1-1, with no clear D. The ends were cut back, 4 bases at V and 0 bases at J, with 12 bases in the middle. The CDR3 is 14 residues long. The germline V gene encodes CDR1 SQVTM and CDR2 ANQGSEA. The CDR3 nucleotides are TGCAGCGTTGCTCGCCGAGTTATGAACACTGAAGCTTTCTTT. Its protein is CSVARRVMNTEAFF.

Written as DNA, the CDR3 is TGTGCCAGCAGCCAAGGGTCTGGATTCACTGAAGCTTTCTTT. It translates to CASSQGSGFTEAFF. V usage is TRBV14 and J usage is TRBJ1-1; D is undetermined. With 1 base removed from V and 4 bases from J, the gap between germline ends came to 10 bases. The CDR3 consists of 14 residues. The germline gives CDR1 SGHDN, CDR2 FVKESK.

This chain connects TRBV5-1 to TRBJ2-7; TRBD2 aligns across 8 bases. This CDR3 has 15 amino acids. CDR1 and CDR2 (germline): SGHRS, YFSETQ. The junction had 6 bases not matched to a gene; V was cut back by 0 bases and J by 4 bases. The CDR3 DNA is TGCGCCAGCAGCTTGGACCCGGGGGGGGCATACGAGCAGTACTTC. Translation: CASSLDPGGAYEQYF.

This clonotype has a handful of counts. The chain links TRBV24-1 to TRBJ2-3, with 13 bases lining up with TRBD2. CDR1 and CDR2 from the germline V gene are KGHDR and SFDVKD. CDR3 length: 15 amino acids. V shed 5 bases and J 5 bases; nucleotides not matched to a gene: 3. CDR3 nucleotide sequence: TGTGCCACCAGTGTCGGACTAGCGGGAGAAGATACGCAGTATTTT. It is translated as CATSVGLAGEDTQYF.

This clonotype showed up just a few times. The chain recombines TRBV20-1 with TRBJ2-7; 8 bases fit TRBD2. V shed 5 bases and J 4 bases; nucleotides not matched to a gene: 13. CDR3 length: 15 amino acids. Germline loops: CDR1 DFQATT, CDR2 SNEGSKA (reference sequence). The CDR3 here is CSAPGLAGRLYEQYF. CDR3 nucleotide sequence: TGCAGTGCTCCCGGGTTAGCGGGGCGGTTATACGAGCAGTACTTC.

The J gene is TRBJ1-1, the V gene TRBV29-1, with a possible D match to TRBD1 (5 bases). V lost 6 bases and J lost 8, with 16 bases in between. Germline V gene data show CDR1 as SQVTM and CDR2 as ANQGSEA. The CDR3 runs to 12 residues. The CDR3 reads CSVTSWQGEAFF. CDR3 sequence (DNA): TGCAGCGTCACCAGTTGGCAGGGAGAAGCTTTCTTT.

This clonotype has a single count. The chain carries TRBV7-2 and TRBJ2-3; TRBD2 matches 14 bases. CDR3 length: 16 amino acids. From germline, CDR1 is SGHTA and CDR2 FQGNSA. J was trimmed by 6 bases and V by 3 bases; bases with no gene match: 5. The chain's CDR3 is CASSFRLAGGGDTQYF. CDR3 bases: TGTGCCAGCAGCTTCCGACTAGCGGGGGGGGGCGATACGCAGTATTTT.

CDR3 sequence (DNA): TGCGCCAGCACATTCAGTCCCACCGACCCGGGTGAGCAGTTCTTC. It specifies CASTFSPTDPGEQFF. The rearrangement links TRBV4-3 to TRBJ2-1; unclear D gene. Germline CDR1 reads LGHNA; CDR2 reads YSLEER. The CDR3 loop spans 15 amino acids. Between the trimmed V and J ends, which lost 7 bases and 9 bases, there was a span of 22 bases.

The rearrangement links TRBV4-2 to TRBJ1-1; 7 bases agree with TRBD1. J lost 6 bases, V lost 0 bases, and 10 bases had no gene match. The CDR3 sequence is 16 residues long. Germline values: CDR1 LGHNA, CDR2 YNFKEQ. The DNA for the CDR3 is TGTGCCAGCAGCCAAGATCATACAGGGGCAGGGGCTGAAGCTTTCTTT. It is translated as CASSQDHTGAGAEAFF.

The chain is built from TRBV3-1 and TRBJ1-2, with 11 bases aligning to TRBD1. V lost 4 bases and J lost 7; bases outside the gene matches: 2. The CDR3 runs to 13 residues. Germline V gene data show CDR1 as LGHDT and CDR2 as YNNKEL (reference sequence). Here the CDR3 DNA reads TGTGCCAGCAGCCGGGACAGGGGGTCTGGCTACACCTTC. Translated, it gives CASSRDRGSGYTF.

J is TRBJ2-1 and V is TRBV9; D is undetermined. Germline loops: CDR1 SGDLS, CDR2 YYNGEE. V was trimmed by 4 bases and J by 6 bases, leaving 14 bases between them. This CDR3 comprises 14 residues. This chain's CDR3 is CASSPRSGSNEQFF. CDR3 DNA: TGTGCCAGCAGCCCCCGTTCAGGTAGCAATGAGCAGTTCTTC.

This clonotype was observed a few times. The gene calls are TRBV12-3 or TRBV12-4 and TRBJ2-1; unclear D gene. The CDR3 runs 13 residues. Trimming took off 7 bases at V and 8 bases at J, with 15 bases between the two ends. As DNA, the CDR3 is TGTGCCAGCATTAGGTCGGGTCGCCATGAGCAGTTCTTC. It specifies CASIRSGRHEQFF.

The chain links TRBV5-1 to TRBJ2-5; 8 bases match TRBD2. Germline V CDR1 and CDR2: SGHRS, YFSETQ. J was trimmed by 4 bases and V by 0 bases; bases with no gene match: 8. There are 16 residues in the CDR3. CDR3 region: CASSLGPAGVLETQYF. CDR3 bases: TGCGCCAGCAGCTTGGGACCAGCGGGAGTGTTAGAGACCCAGTACTTC. Filled out from reference TRBV5-1 and TRBJ2-5, the complete variable domain reads KAGVTQTPRYLIKTRGQQVTLSCSPISGHRSVSWYQQTPGQGLQFLFEYFSETQRNKGNFPGRFSGRQFSNSRSEMNVSTLELGDSALYLCASSLGPAGVLETQYFGPGTRLLVL.

This clonotype occurred a few times. The chain employs TRBV29-1 and TRBJ2-1, with 9 bases that match TRBD1. The CDR3 contains 13 residues. Germline CDR1 reads SQVTM; CDR2 reads ANQGSEA. Unmatched junction bases numbered 6, after V lost 4 bases and J lost 8 bases. The DNA for the CDR3 is TGCAGCGTTGCTCCTAGACAGGGGGATGAGCAGTTCTTC. Translated: CSVAPRQGDEQFF.

In its sample, this clonotype was seen a few times. The V gene is TRBV6-5, the J gene TRBJ2-5; 12 bases map to TRBD2. J lost 4 bases, V lost 6 bases, and 12 bases had no gene match. This CDR3 spans 17 amino acids. The V gene's germline CDR1 is MNHEY and CDR2 SVGAGI. The DNA for the CDR3 is TGTGCCAGCAGGGCTTATCTAGCGGGAGGGCCGGGAGAGACCCAGTACTTC. As protein: CASRAYLAGGPGETQYF.

The V gene is TRBV15, the J gene TRBJ2-1, with 8 bases fitting TRBD1. Germline CDR1 is LNHNV and CDR2 is YYDKDF (reference sequence). With 4 bases clipped from V and 5 bases from J, the junction kept 10 bases outside the gene matches. CDR3 length: 16 amino acids. DNA of the CDR3: TGTGCCACCAGCAATTGGACAGGGACTCACCACAATGAGCAGTTCTTC. Residues: CATSNWTGTHHNEQFF.

As DNA, the CDR3 is TGTGCCAGCAGCCTTAGAGGCCCTGACAGGAGCTCCTACGAGCAGTACTTC. This gives the protein CASSLRGPDRSSYEQYF. This sequence joins TRBV11-2 and TRBJ2-7, with TRBD1 as a possible D gene (6 bases). V lost 5 bases, J lost 0 bases, and 20 bases lay in between. This CDR3 region has 17 residues. Germline V gives CDR1 SGHAT, CDR2 FQNNGV.

This rearrangement joins TRBV29-1 to TRBJ2-7; 10 bases are a match to TRBD1. Germline assignment: CDR1 SQVTM and CDR2 ANQGSEA. The CDR3 is 14 residues long. Trimming cost V 0 bases and J 2 bases; bases outside gene matches: 1. The DNA of the CDR3 is TGCAGCGTTGAAGAGGGGACAGGGGCCTACGAGCAGTACTTC. Protein: CSVEEGTGAYEQYF.

The rearrangement uses TRBV6-2 or TRBV6-3 and TRBJ2-2; tentatively, D is TRBD2 (6 bases). The CDR3 has 13 residues. V lost 4 bases, J lost 6 bases, and 9 bases lay in between. CDR1 is MNHEY and CDR2 is SVGEGT in the germline V gene. CDR3 region: CASSWRGAGELFF. The CDR3 DNA is TGTGCCAGCAGTTGGAGGGGCGCCGGGGAGCTGTTTTTT.

The V and J genes are TRBV20-1 and TRBJ1-1; TRBD1 agrees at 8 bases. This CDR3 has 15 amino acids. CDR1 is DFQATT and CDR2 is SNEGSKA in the germline V gene (reference sequence). J gave up 2 bases and V 0 bases, and 5 bases lay outside the gene matches. The CDR3 reads CSARDWTGTNTEAFF. CDR3 DNA: TGCAGTGCTAGAGATTGGACAGGGACCAACACTGAAGCTTTCTTT.

The chain couples TRBV7-6 to TRBJ2-5; TRBD2 matches at 12 bases. The CDR3 extends over 17 amino acids. Germline V lookup: CDR1 SGHVS, CDR2 FNYEAQ. Trimming at V came to 5 bases and at J to 5 bases, leaving 12 bases not matched to a gene. CDR3 protein: CASSPPLTSGSRETQYF. DNA for the CDR3: TGTGCCAGCAGCCCCCCCCTGACTAGCGGGAGTAGGGAGACCCAGTACTTC.

This clonotype has only a few counts. J is TRBJ2-2 and V is TRBV24-1, with TRBD1 matching over 7 bases. Germline CDR1 is KGHDR and CDR2 is SFDVKD. The CDR3 has 19 residues. V was pared by 4 bases and J by 4 bases, with 17 bases of the junction left unmatched. The CDR3 sequence is CATSDPAGTVRFGTGELFF. CDR3 nucleotides: TGTGCCACCAGTGACCCCGCCGGGACAGTCAGGTTTGGCACCGGGGAGCTGTTTTTT.

The sample holds a few counts of this clonotype. The V and J genes are TRBV9 and TRBJ2-7; D gene unclear. Trimming removed 0 bases at V and 7 bases at J, with 20 bases between. This CDR3 contains 16 residues. Germline CDR1 SGDLS, CDR2 YYNGEE. The CDR3 sequence is CASSVDGQEPSWEQYF. CDR3 nucleotides: TGTGCCAGCAGCGTAGACGGGCAGGAGCCTTCTTGGGAGCAGTACTTC.